This TCR beta chain was obtained from a study of a mutant IDH1 vaccine in newly diagnosed glioma. Whole-study findings and limits: Of all patients, 93.3% showed vaccine-induced immune responses.

On this clone itself: As yet, its antigen is unknown.

This sample's time point: baseline, week 1 (first vaccination visit). Treatment described: pre-vaccination baseline after standard-of-care therapy. Germline loops: CDR1 MNHEY, CDR2 SVGAGI. V was pared by 6 bases and J by 1 base, with 11 bases between. The CDR3 has 14 amino acids. Repertoires were generated with immunoSEQ multiplex PCR, while TCRdb's copy carries only in-frame clones and drops some. The sample has roughly 35,000 clones; about 85% are singletons. This receptor was obtained from a woman between 40 and 55 years old with glioma. Specimen: PBMCs, collected from a glioma patient treated with radiotherapy, temozolomide or both. This chain uses TRBV6-5 with TRBJ2-3, with D uncertain. CDR3 in DNA: TGTGCCAGCAGGGGATTGTGGGGCACAGATACGCAGTATTTT. Its translation is CASRGLWGTDTQYF.